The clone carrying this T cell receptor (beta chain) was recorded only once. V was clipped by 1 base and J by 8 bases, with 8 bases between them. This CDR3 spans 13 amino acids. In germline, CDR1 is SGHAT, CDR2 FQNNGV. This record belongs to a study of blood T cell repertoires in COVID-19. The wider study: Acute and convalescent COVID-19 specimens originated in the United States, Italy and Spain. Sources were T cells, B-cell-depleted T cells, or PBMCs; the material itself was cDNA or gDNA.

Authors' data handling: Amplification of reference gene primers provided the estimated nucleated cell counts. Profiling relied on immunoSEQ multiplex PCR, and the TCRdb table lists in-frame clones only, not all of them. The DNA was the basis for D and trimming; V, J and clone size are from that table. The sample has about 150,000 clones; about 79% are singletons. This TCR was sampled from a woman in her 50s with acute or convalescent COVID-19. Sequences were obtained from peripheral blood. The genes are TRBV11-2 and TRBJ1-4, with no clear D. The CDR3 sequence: CASSLGSREKLFF. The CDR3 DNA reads TGTGCCAGCAGCTTAGGGTCGAGAGAAAAACTGTTTTTT.